These T cell receptor beta chains were read from a single sample in a study of CD8 T cells in Susac syndrome. TCRdb used MiXCR to reprocess the immunoSEQ multiplex PCR reads, holding one entry per CDR3 protein. The table has roughly 70,000 distinct CDR3 sequences, roughly 95% seen once; the top ten hold 0.1% to 0.12%. The specimen was CD4+ T cells from PBMCs. Source of these receptors: a human donor with multiple sclerosis. The CDR3 runs from the conserved cysteine through the conserved F or W. The D gene is left open where the match is weak.

TRBJ2-7 NA TRBV19 CASRGGTSGTYEQYF TGTGCCAGTAGGGGGGGGACAAGTGGGACCTACGAGCAGTACTTC
TRBJ1-1 NA TRBV29-1 CSVEVGGDTEAFF TGCAGCGTTGAAGTCGGGGGTGACACTGAAGCTTTCTTT
TRBJ2-1 NA TRBV6-5 CASQNSGRYNEQFF TGTGCCAGCCAGAACAGCGGCCGCTACAATGAGCAGTTCTTC
TRBJ2-7 NA TRBV12-3/TRBV12-4 CASSKPGQRVWDEQYF TGTGCCAGCAGTAAACCGGGACAGCGGGTTTGGGACGAGCAGTACTTC
TRBJ2-7 NA TRBV30 CAWSVDHYEQYF TGTGCCTGGAGTGTAGACCACTACGAGCAGTACTTC
TRBJ2-6 NA TRBV29-1 CSVELGRDGANVLTF TGCAGCGTTGAATTGGGGCGGGATGGGGCCAACGTCCTGACTTTC
TRBJ2-7 NA TRBV19 CASSIMNGPYEQYF TGTGCCAGTAGTATAATGAACGGACCCTACGAGCAGTACTTC
TRBJ2-5 NA TRBV5-1 CASSLGAGEETQYF TGCGCCAGCAGCTTGGGGGCAGGGGAAGAGACCCAGTACTTC
TRBJ2-5 NA TRBV6-5 CASYLGGEGTQYF TGTGCCAGCTACTTAGGGGGTGAGGGGACCCAGTACTTC
TRBJ2-5 NA TRBV30 CAWSRRGETQYF TGTGCCTGGAGTCGAAGGGGGGAGACCCAGTACTTC
TRBJ2-7 NA TRBV9 CASSKGSTHEQYF TGTGCCAGCAGCAAAGGGAGCACCCACGAGCAGTACTTC
TRBJ1-6 TRBD1 TRBV5-4 CASSPTGVGSPLHF TGTGCCAGCAGCCCAACAGGGGTTGGTTCACCCCTCCACTTT
TRBJ1-5 NA TRBV3-1 CASSQDGDNNQPQHF TGTGCCAGCAGCCAAGACGGGGATAACAATCAGCCCCAGCATTTT
TRBJ1-4 TRBD1 TRBV29-1 CSVESGQGTEKLFF TGCAGCGTTGAATCGGGACAGGGGACTGAAAAACTGTTTTTT
TRBJ1-1 NA TRBV7-9 CASSLVSDTEAFF TGTGCCAGCAGCTTAGTGTCTGACACTGAAGCTTTCTTT
TRBJ2-5 NA TRBV5-4 CASSLKGRETQYF TGTGCCAGCAGCTTGAAAGGGAGGGAGACCCAGTACTTC
TRBJ2-3 TRBD1 TRBV5-4 CASSLDRGSADTQYF TGTGCCAGCAGCTTAGACAGGGGTAGTGCAGATACGCAGTATTTT